This T cell receptor beta chain was recorded in a study of OX40 agonist ivuxolimab in advanced cancers. Produced via immunoSEQ multiplex PCR; TCRdb's table is partial and in-frame only. The sample carries around 33,000 clones, approximately 91% recorded once. Trimming pared 2 bases from V and 5 bases from J, leaving 9 bases between. The CDR3 has 13 amino acids. CDR1 is ENHRY and CDR2 is SYGVKD in the germline V gene. About this clone itself: The target antigen is unknown.

Study observations and caveats: Dose levels from 0.1 to 3.0 mg/kg saw CD4+ and CD8+ blood T cells expand clonally by week 6.

The sequence derives from an adult with an advanced solid tumor such as melanoma, head and neck, liver or kidney cancer. The chain carries TRBV10-3 and TRBJ2-5; D is unresolved. The source material was CD4+ or CD8+ T cells sorted from blood, sampled in a trial of the OX40 agonist ivuxolimab. The DNA for the CDR3 is TGTGCCATCAGTGAGCGGATCGGGGAGACCCAGTACTTC. It encodes CAISERIGETQYF.